The 5 T cell receptor beta chains presented below share a single source sample, sequenced in a study of shared T cell receptors in the human thymus. Method: immunoSEQ multiplex PCR; TCRdb's copy keeps in-frame clones and lacks some. The data contain 500,000 to 850,000 clones, approximately 89% of them seen just once; the ten biggest clones take up about 0.0094%. This same sample was also taken into another study, of human thymus T cells.

The source material was thymocytes. All receptors derive from a boy in the first two years of life with a congenital heart defect.

The V gene is TRBV28, the J gene TRBJ1-4, with D perhaps matching TRBD1 (5 bases). The CDR3 has 14 amino acids. V lost 2 bases and J 6 bases, leaving 10 bases between the germline ends. Germline CDR1 reads MDHEN; CDR2 reads SYDVKM. The CDR3 region has the DNA TGTGCCAGCAGTTTAGGGCAGGGATATGAAAAACTGTTTTTT. Its protein product is CASSLGQGYEKLFF.

The chain joins TRBV5-4 to TRBJ1-1; 11 bases agree with TRBD1. Trimming cost V 4 bases and J 0 bases; bases outside gene matches: 11. Germline CDR1 reads SGHNT; CDR2 reads YYREEE (reference sequence). The CDR3 contains 18 residues. CDR3 nucleotides: TGTGCCAGCAGCGGGACAGGGGGACATACCCTCCTGAACACTGAAGCTTTCTTT. Encoded protein: CASSGTGGHTLLNTEAFF.

This rearrangement joins TRBV5-4 to TRBJ2-7; 7 nucleotides align to TRBD1. Germline values: CDR1 SGHNT, CDR2 YYREEE (reference sequence). After removal of 4 bases from V and 0 bases from J, the junction contained 7 bases not matched to a gene. This CDR3 contains 15 residues. The CDR3 protein is CASSPDRDISYEQYF. CDR3 DNA: TGTGCCAGCAGCCCTGACAGGGATATCTCCTACGAGCAGTACTTC.

In DNA, the CDR3 is TGTGCCAGCACCCAGACAGGGCAGAGCTCCTACGAGCAGTACTTC. This codes for CASTQTGQSSYEQYF. The chain has TRBV6-6 and TRBJ2-7; 7 bases map to TRBD1. The CDR3 extends over 15 amino acids. Trimming took 7 bases from V and 0 from J; bases not matched to a gene: 9. The V gene's germline CDR1 is MNHNY and CDR2 SVGAGI (reference sequence).

V and J are TRBV2 and TRBJ1-6, with 7 bases that match TRBD1. The CDR3 length is 17 residues. Germline lookup yields CDR1 SNHLY and CDR2 FYNNEI. Germline trimming cut 4 bases from V and 0 bases from J; bases unmatched to any gene: 6. The CDR3 DNA sequence: TGTGCCAGCAGTGTCGACAGGGACAGCTCCTATAATTCACCCCTCCACTTT. This translates into CASSVDRDSSYNSPLHF.